This TCR beta chain was sequenced during a study of T cell repertoires in cytomegalovirus infection. For the study at large: Public TCR beta signatures indicated both CMV infection and matching HLA type. General observations from the study: In two of eight donors, the top clonotype was HLA-C-restricted CMV-specific. CMV carriers having the relevant HLA were flagged by cumulative public TCR beta family frequency.

TCRdb re-analysed the reads in MiXCR, keeping a single row per CDR3 protein. The sample holds approximately 500,000 distinct CDR3 sequences; approximately 17% are singletons and the top ten take 20% to 30%. Many counts were recorded for this clonotype. Its antigen is unknown. Germline CDR1 and CDR2: MNHNY and SVGAGI (reference sequence). The V gene lost 0 bases and the J gene lost 0 bases, with 13 bases spanning the gap. The length of the CDR3 is 17 residues. V gene TRBV6-6 combines with J gene TRBJ2-3, with D possibly being TRBD2 (7 bases). This sequence originates from a human donor in good health (CMV status not recorded). Some clones in this sample may be carry-over from other donors' samples. The sample taken for sequencing was CD8+ T cells from PBMCs. CDR3 bases: TGTGCCAGCAGTTACTCGAGCGCGGGGGCTAGCACAGATACGCAGTATTTT. Amino acid sequence: CASSYSSAGASTDTQYF.